A selection of T cell receptor beta chains follows, all from one sample in a study of cytomegalovirus exposure and HLA in healthy donors. Clones were read by immunoSEQ multiplex PCR, and TCRdb kept only the in-frame ones, dropping some. Among approximately 160,000 clones listed, more than 60% were seen once. The sample taken for sequencing was PBMCs. The receptors here all came from a woman aged 25 to 39 in good health and CMV-seropositive. The CDR3 runs from the conserved cysteine through the conserved F or W. Each record gives: J gene, D gene, V gene, CDR3 protein. The D gene is left open where the match is weak.

j_call: TRBJ2-1; d_call: NA; v_call: TRBV7-2; cdr3_aa: CASSSQNVRVNEQFF
j_call: TRBJ2-1; d_call: TRBD2; v_call: TRBV9; cdr3_aa: CASSVGSGSPYNEQFF
j_call: TRBJ1-3; d_call: NA; v_call: TRBV9; cdr3_aa: CASSGSRNSGNTIYF
j_call: TRBJ2-1; d_call: NA; v_call: TRBV9; cdr3_aa: CASSPHLSSYNEQFF
j_call: TRBJ2-2; d_call: NA; v_call: TRBV19; cdr3_aa: CASRDRQANTGELFF
j_call: TRBJ2-2; d_call: NA; v_call: TRBV19; cdr3_aa: CASRAPGQNTGELFF
j_call: TRBJ2-2; d_call: TRBD2; v_call: TRBV7-2; cdr3_aa: CASRPGLAGGVNTGELFF
j_call: TRBJ1-2; d_call: NA; v_call: TRBV11-2; cdr3_aa: CASSLDSAGGRGYTF
j_call: TRBJ1-2; d_call: NA; v_call: TRBV30; cdr3_aa: CAWNYDYGYTF
j_call: TRBJ2-1; d_call: TRBD2; v_call: TRBV6-4; cdr3_aa: CASSVGTSGLGEQFF
j_call: TRBJ1-5; d_call: NA; v_call: TRBV21-1; cdr3_aa: CASDGTGGNQPQHF
j_call: TRBJ2-7; d_call: NA; v_call: TRBV7-8; cdr3_aa: CASSTRQFYEQYF
j_call: TRBJ2-7; d_call: TRBD2; v_call: TRBV13; cdr3_aa: CASSPRGLAGGIGLEQYF
j_call: TRBJ1-4; d_call: NA; v_call: TRBV5-6; cdr3_aa: CASSLLEGTSNEKLFF
j_call: TRBJ2-5; d_call: TRBD2; v_call: TRBV6-1; cdr3_aa: CASSAAGVKETQYF
j_call: TRBJ2-7; d_call: TRBD1; v_call: TRBV28; cdr3_aa: CASSPYDRVGEQYF
j_call: TRBJ2-5; d_call: NA; v_call: TRBV14; cdr3_aa: CASSSATAGTQYF
j_call: TRBJ2-7; d_call: NA; v_call: TRBV7-6; cdr3_aa: CASSLELSYEQYF
j_call: TRBJ2-7; d_call: NA; v_call: TRBV10-3; cdr3_aa: CAISERQLSSYEQYF